These 28 T cell receptor beta chains came from one sample sequenced in a study of T cell responses to AZD1222 COVID-19 vaccine. The table came from immunoSEQ multiplex PCR; TCRdb's copy has only in-frame clones and leaves some out. The sample has under 70,000 clones, roughly 90% seen once. The sequencing used peripheral blood, collected 28 days after the second AZD1222 dose. All receptors come from an adult who received the AZD1222 COVID-19 vaccine.

The chain is built from TRBV10-3 and TRBJ1-2; TRBD1 is a possible D gene (5 bases). There are 15 residues in the CDR3. Looked up from germline, CDR1 is ENHRY and CDR2 is SYGVKD. V was pared by 0 bases and J by 4 bases, with 12 bases between. CDR3 protein: CAISESTGVGYGYTF. The CDR3 DNA is TGTGCCATCAGTGAGTCGACGGGGGTTGGCTATGGCTACACCTTC.

The gene calls are TRBV5-1 and TRBJ1-1; D remains ambiguous. V was clipped by 4 bases and J by 4 bases, with 11 bases between them. The CDR3 consists of 13 residues. The germline V gene encodes CDR1 SGHRS and CDR2 YFSETQ. CDR3: CASSQGVTTEAFF. The CDR3 coding sequence is TGCGCCAGCAGCCAAGGTGTGACCACTGAAGCTTTCTTT.

V and J are TRBV7-8 and TRBJ2-5; D unresolved. CDR1 and CDR2 (germline): SGHVS, FQNEAQ. CDR3 length: 14 amino acids. With 2 bases removed from V and 4 bases from J, the gap between germline ends came to 11 bases. The CDR3 bases are TGTGCCAGCAGCTTAAGGTCGAACGGAGAGACCCAGTACTTC. The encoded protein is CASSLRSNGETQYF.

This clone showed up just once. The chain couples TRBV5-5 to TRBJ2-5; TRBD2 agrees at 7 bases. V lost 2 bases and J lost 13; bases outside the gene matches: 17. CDR3 size: 15 residues. Germline assignment: CDR1 SGHKS and CDR2 YYEKEE (reference sequence). The CDR3 region has the DNA TGTGCCAGCAGCTTTGGTTCGCCGGGGACTAATGATAGGTACTTC. This gives the protein CASSFGSPGTNDRYF.

The chain uses TRBV30 and TRBJ2-7, with 8 bases lining up with TRBD2. The CDR3 has 15 residues. Germline V lookup: CDR1 GTSNPN, CDR2 SVGIG (reference sequence). V was pared by 4 bases and J by 3 bases, with 11 bases of the junction left unmatched. The CDR3 DNA follows: TGTGCCTGGAAAAAGCGGGAGTACGCTTTCTACGAGCAGTACTTC. Protein product: CAWKKREYAFYEQYF.

The rearrangement uses TRBV21-1 and TRBJ1-5. TRBV21-1 is annotated as a pseudogene. The CDR3 is 14 amino acids. The DNA of the CDR3 is TGTGCCAGCAGCAGAATGGCGGGGAATCAGCCCCAGCATTTT. Its translation: CASSRMAGNQPQHF.

V gene TRBV6-6 combines with J gene TRBJ1-5, with TRBD1 as a possible D gene (6 bases). Between the trimmed V and J ends, which lost 6 bases and 4 bases, there was a span of 13 bases. Germline V CDR1 and CDR2: MNHNY, SVGAGI (reference sequence). CDR3 length: 14 amino acids. This CDR3 is CASSGQHPNQPQHF. DNA for the CDR3: TGTGCCAGCAGCGGACAGCACCCTAATCAGCCCCAGCATTTT.

The rearrangement joins TRBV19 to TRBJ1-1; 8 bases align to TRBD1. From germline, CDR1 is LNHDA and CDR2 SQIVND (reference sequence). This CDR3 region has 13 residues. The J segment lost 3 bases and the V segment lost 4 bases, leaving 1 base of the junction unmatched. For the CDR3, the DNA is TGTGCCAGTAGTACGACAGGGGACACTGAAGCTTTCTTT. Translating it yields CASSTTGDTEAFF. Full variable domain (rest looked up from reference TRBV19 and TRBJ1-1): DGGITQSPKYLFRKEGQNVTLSCEQNLNHDAMYWYRQDPGQGLRLIYYSQIVNDFQKGDIAEGYSVSREKKESFPLTVTSAQKNPTAFYLCASSTTGDTEAFFGQGTRLTVV.

This rearrangement joins TRBV12-3 or TRBV12-4 to TRBJ1-2; no definite D call. Between the trimmed V and J ends, which lost 0 bases and 1 base, there was a span of 3 bases. The CDR3 is 13 amino acids. The CDR3 nucleotides are TGTGCCAGCAGTTTAGCCCGTAACTATGGCTACACCTTC. The encoded protein is CASSLARNYGYTF.

The V and J genes are TRBV7-9 and TRBJ2-5; TRBD1 or TRBD2 may be the D gene (5 bases each). V lost 1 base and J 4 bases, leaving 19 bases between the germline ends. Germline assignment: CDR1 SEHNR and CDR2 FQNEAQ (reference sequence). This CDR3 spans 17 amino acids. CDR3 in amino acids: CASSLEGYGERAETQYF. CDR3 bases: TGTGCCAGCAGCTTAGAGGGGTACGGGGAGCGAGCAGAGACCCAGTACTTC.

The chain uses TRBV5-1 and TRBJ1-6, with 7 bases lining up with TRBD1. The germline gives CDR1 SGHRS, CDR2 YFSETQ. This CDR3 is 15 amino acids long. With 4 bases clipped from V and 5 bases from J, the junction kept 6 bases outside the gene matches. The CDR3 spells CASSRGTANNSPLHF. CDR3 sequence (DNA): TGCGCCAGCAGCAGGGGGACAGCCAATAATTCACCCCTCCACTTT.

The V and J genes are TRBV29-1 and TRBJ2-1; D possibly corresponds to TRBD2 (5 bases). Trimming removed 6 bases from V and 14 bases from J, with 20 bases in between. The CDR3 runs 12 residues. Germline values: CDR1 SQVTM, CDR2 ANQGSEA. The CDR3: CSVRTGLGSEFF. CDR3 nucleotides: TGCAGCGTCCGGACTGGGCTAGGGTCGGAGTTCTTC.

Here the CDR3 reads CASSFGWTGNEQFF. CDR3 DNA: TGTGCCAGCAGCTTTGGCTGGACAGGGAATGAGCAGTTCTTC. The genes are TRBV5-4 and TRBJ2-1, with 8 nucleotides matching TRBD1. The CDR3 sequence is 14 residues long. The germline CDR1 and CDR2 sequences are SGHNT and YYREEE (reference sequence). Germline trimming cut 2 bases from V and 7 bases from J; bases unmatched to any gene: 5. Variable domain in full (rest from reference TRBV5-4 and TRBJ2-1): ETGVTQSPTHLIKTRGQQVTLRCSSQSGHNTVSWYQQALGQGPQFIFQYYREEENGRGNFPPRFSGLQFPNYSSELNVNALELDDSALYLCASSFGWTGNEQFFGPGTRLTVL.

The V and J genes are TRBV6-1 and TRBJ2-7, with 8 nucleotides matching TRBD1. Trimming took 2 bases from V and 3 from J; bases not matched to a gene: 3. The germline V gene encodes CDR1 MNHNS and CDR2 SASEGT. This CDR3 region has 14 residues. CDR3 sequence reads: CASSERDRNYEQYF. The DNA of the CDR3 is TGTGCCAGCAGTGAAAGGGACAGGAACTACGAGCAGTACTTC.

V gene TRBV5-4 combines with J gene TRBJ2-1; 8 bases map to TRBD2. The CDR3 loop spans 15 amino acids. After removal of 1 base from V and 2 bases from J, the junction contained 2 bases not matched to a gene. CDR1 SGHNT and CDR2 YYREEE come from the germline V gene (reference sequence). The CDR3 region is CASSLLAGPYNEQFF. The CDR3 nucleotides are TGTGCCAGCAGCTTGCTAGCGGGTCCCTACAATGAGCAGTTCTTC.

The CDR3 DNA sequence: TGTGCCAGCAGTCCCTCAGGGGCTAACAATCAGCCCCAGCATTTT. This gives the protein CASSPSGANNQPQHF. V is TRBV6-5 and J is TRBJ1-5, with D perhaps TRBD1 (6 bases). The CDR3 spans 15 residues. CDR1 is MNHEY, CDR2 SVGAGI, per germline. Trimming removed 5 bases from V and 3 bases from J, with 14 bases in between.

This rearrangement joins TRBV24-1 to TRBJ2-7, with 9 positions matching TRBD2. V lost 8 bases to trimming and J lost 13 bases; unmatched junction nucleotides: 2. Germline V gives CDR1 KGHDR, CDR2 SFDVKD. The CDR3 contains 9 residues. The CDR3 region has the DNA TGTGCCACCAAGACTAGCGGATACTTC. It is translated as CATKTSGYF.

The chain couples TRBV19 to TRBJ2-1, with 9 bases identical to TRBD1. The CDR3 covers 14 residues. Germline lookup yields CDR1 LNHDA and CDR2 SQIVND (reference sequence). V trimming: 9 bases; J trimming: 1 base; junction bases outside the gene matches: 4. DNA of the CDR3: TGTGCCAGCCAGACAGGGGGTTCCTACAATGAGCAGTTCTTC. This sequence encodes CASQTGGSYNEQFF.

The V gene is TRBV3-1 (or the pseudogene TRBV3-2), the J gene TRBJ2-1, with D possibly matching TRBD2 (6 bases). The germline V gene encodes CDR1 LGHDT and CDR2 YNNKEL (reference sequence). V was cut by 4 bases and J by 2 bases, with 12 bases left in between. The CDR3 totals 15 residues. The CDR3 loop is CASSPRERAYNEQFF. The DNA of the CDR3 is TGTGCCAGCAGCCCAAGGGAGCGGGCCTACAATGAGCAGTTCTTC.

The rearrangement joins TRBV19 to TRBJ2-1, with D perhaps TRBD1 (5 bases). The CDR3 covers 14 residues. Looked up from germline, CDR1 is LNHDA and CDR2 is SQIVND (reference sequence). V gave up 7 bases and J gave up 0 bases, with 10 bases separating them. CDR3 sequence: CASKQGGSYNEQFF. CDR3 DNA: TGTGCCAGTAAGCAGGGTGGCTCCTACAATGAGCAGTTCTTC.

The rearrangement joins TRBV7-2 to TRBJ2-2; TRBD2 agrees at 7 bases. The trim removed 4 bases at V and 5 bases at J, leaving 7 bases unmatched. This CDR3 contains 15 residues. Germline CDR1 is SGHTA and CDR2 is FQGNSA. This CDR3 reads CASSYPLGGTGELFF. The CDR3 DNA sequence: TGTGCCAGCAGCTACCCGCTGGGGGGGACCGGGGAGCTGTTTTTT.

V usage is TRBV7-2 and J usage is TRBJ1-2, with a tentative D call TRBD1 (5 bases). V dropped 1 base and J dropped 10 bases, with 16 bases sitting between them. CDR3 length: 14 residues. Germline V CDR1 and CDR2: SGHTA, FQGNSA. The CDR3 DNA is TGTGCCAGCAGCTTAGATCCGGACCGGGACGACTACACCTTC. It specifies CASSLDPDRDDYTF.

This rearrangement joins TRBV4-2 to TRBJ1-5; D remains unclear. V lost 0 bases, J lost 1 base, and 4 bases lay in between. This CDR3 is built from 14 residues. Germline values: CDR1 LGHNA, CDR2 YNFKEQ. The CDR3 reads CASSQETSNQPQHF. The CDR3, as DNA: TGTGCCAGCAGCCAAGAAACCAGCAATCAGCCCCAGCATTTT.

In its sample, this clone was seen once. The chain carries TRBV5-6 and TRBJ2-7; no firm D call. Germline V gene lookup returns CDR1 SGHDT and CDR2 YYEEEE. The CDR3 spans 11 residues. The ends were cut back, 4 bases at V and 3 bases at J, with 5 bases in the middle. DNA of the CDR3: TGTGCCAGCAGCCTCAACTACGAGCAGTACTTC. Its translation: CASSLNYEQYF.

The chain joins TRBV20-1 to TRBJ2-3, with D possibly matching TRBD2 (5 bases). The CDR3 loop spans 14 amino acids. The germline V gene encodes CDR1 DFQATT and CDR2 SNEGSKA (reference sequence). V was trimmed by 3 bases and J by 1 base, leaving 11 bases between them. The CDR3 loop is CSASLLDGTDTQYF. Here the CDR3 DNA reads TGCAGTGCTAGTCTACTAGACGGCACAGATACGCAGTATTTT.

This chain joins TRBV20-1 and TRBJ1-1, with unresolved D. Germline CDR1 is DFQATT and CDR2 is SNEGSKA (reference sequence). Trimming stripped 3 bases from V and 4 bases from J, with 15 bases between. The CDR3 is made up of 14 amino acids. In DNA, the CDR3 is TGCAGTGCTAGTCTAGGGCAGCCCGCCACTGAAGCTTTCTTT. This sequence encodes CSASLGQPATEAFF.

The chain employs TRBV20-1 and TRBJ2-6; the D is unclear. The CDR3 totals 13 residues. The V gene lost 3 bases and the J gene lost 2 bases, with 5 bases spanning the gap. The V gene's germline CDR1 is DFQATT and CDR2 SNEGSKA (reference sequence). Here the CDR3 reads CSASFPGANVLTF. In DNA, the CDR3 is TGCAGTGCTAGTTTCCCTGGGGCCAACGTCCTGACTTTC.

This sequence joins TRBV6-1 and TRBJ1-1; TRBD1 might be the D (6 bases). V was shortened by 0 bases and J by 5 bases, with 13 bases between the two germline ends. The CDR3 consists of 15 residues. The germline V gene encodes CDR1 MNHNS and CDR2 SASEGT. CDR3 bases: TGTGCCAGCAGTGAAGCGACAGGTTGGGGGACTGAAGCTTTCTTT. As protein: CASSEATGWGTEAFF.